The rows below give T cell receptor beta chains drawn from one sample of a study of cytomegalovirus exposure and HLA in healthy donors. The data were produced by immunoSEQ multiplex PCR, yet TCRdb's version contains in-frame clones alone and is incomplete. The sample includes about 200,000 clones. The sample consisted of PBMCs. Receptor source: a girl aged 2 to 10 in good health and CMV-seropositive. Both conserved end residues are part of each CDR3. The D gene is left open where the match is weak.

.	TRBV11-2	TRBJ2-1	CASSLLFSYYNEQFF	TGTGCCAGCAGCTTATTATTCAGTTATTACAATGAGCAGTTCTTC
TRBD1	TRBV19	TRBJ2-7	CASTTGTGSYEQYF	TGTGCCAGTACAACCGGGACAGGGAGCTACGAGCAGTACTTC
.	TRBV6-5	TRBJ2-7	CASSSQPQGYEQYF	TGTGCCAGCAGTTCTCAACCACAGGGCTACGAGCAGTACTTC
TRBD2	TRBV7-9	TRBJ2-1	CASSLTGGTYNEQFF	TGTGCCAGCAGCTTAACGGGAGGTACCTACAATGAGCAGTTCTTC
TRBD2	TRBV5-3	TRBJ2-5	CARSLAGPKPYSGPFSPKTQYF	TGTGCCAGAAGCTTGGCGGGACCCAAACCTTATAGCGGGCCATTTTCCCCAAAGACCCAGTACTTC
TRBD2	TRBV11-2	TRBJ2-3	CASSLVLLAGGTDTQYF	TGTGCCAGCAGCTTAGTGTTGCTAGCGGGAGGGACAGATACGCAGTATTTT
TRBD2	TRBV5-1	TRBJ2-7	CASSLGSGSWDEQYF	TGCGCCAGCAGCTTGGGTAGCGGGAGTTGGGACGAGCAGTACTTC
.	TRBV10-3	TRBJ2-7	CAISGSGPHEQYF	TGTGCCATCAGTGGATCAGGGCCCCACGAGCAGTACTTC
.	TRBV19	TRBJ1-1	CASSMARGNTEAFF	TGTGCCAGTAGTATGGCCAGGGGGAACACTGAAGCTTTCTTT
TRBD1	TRBV10-3	TRBJ1-5	CAIGQGSNQPQHF	TGTGCCATCGGACAGGGCTCCAATCAGCCCCAGCATTTT
TRBD2	TRBV5-4	TRBJ2-3	CASAGTRTDTQYF	TGTGCCAGCGCCGGGACTAGAACAGATACGCAGTATTTT
TRBD1	TRBV30	TRBJ2-1	CAWSGTGTGPRIPLNEQFF	TGTGCCTGGAGTGGAACCGGGACAGGGCCTCGAATTCCCTTAAATGAGCAGTTCTTC
.	TRBV28	TRBJ2-1	CASSSAPNEQFF	TGTGCCAGCAGTTCAGCGCCCAATGAGCAGTTCTTC
.	TRBV7-9	TRBJ1-2	CAIELQGKGYGYTF	TGTGCCATCGAGTTGCAGGGAAAGGGCTATGGCTACACCTTC
.	TRBV6-5	TRBJ1-1	CASSSTGMNTEAFF	TGTGCCAGCAGCTCTACAGGGATGAACACTGAAGCTTTCTTT
TRBD1	TRBV2	TRBJ2-1	CASTPPGQGRNEQFF	TGTGCCAGCACCCCACCGGGACAGGGGCGCAATGAGCAGTTCTTC
TRBD1	TRBV28	TRBJ1-4	CASTLTGPKKLFF	TGTGCCAGCACCTTGACAGGGCCTAAAAAACTGTTTTTT
.	TRBV5-3	TRBJ2-2	CARSLNKYGEGTLTGELFF	TGTGCCAGAAGCTTGAATAAGTACGGAGAAGGAACCCTTACCGGGGAGCTGTTTTTT